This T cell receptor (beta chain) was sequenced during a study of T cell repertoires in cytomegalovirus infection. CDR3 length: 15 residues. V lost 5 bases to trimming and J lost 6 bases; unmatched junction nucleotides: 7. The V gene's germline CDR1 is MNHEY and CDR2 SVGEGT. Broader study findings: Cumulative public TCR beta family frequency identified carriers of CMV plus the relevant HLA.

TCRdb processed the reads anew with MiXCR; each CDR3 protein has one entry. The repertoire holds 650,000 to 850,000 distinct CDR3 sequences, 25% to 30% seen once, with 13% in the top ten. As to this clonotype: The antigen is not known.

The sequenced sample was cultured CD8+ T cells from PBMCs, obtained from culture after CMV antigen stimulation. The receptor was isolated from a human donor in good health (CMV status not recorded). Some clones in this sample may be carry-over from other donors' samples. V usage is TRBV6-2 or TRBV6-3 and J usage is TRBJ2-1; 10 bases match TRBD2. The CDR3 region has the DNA TGTGCCAGCAGTACTAGCGGGGTAGACGGCAATGAGCAGTTCTTC. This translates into CASSTSGVDGNEQFF.